Sequencing of this T cell receptor (beta chain) was carried out in a study of blood T cell repertoires in COVID-19. Background on the study: Spain, Italy and the United States supplied samples that represented acute and convalescent COVID-19. Nucleic acid was either cDNA or gDNA, and it came from T cells, B-cell-depleted T cells, or PBMCs.

In the original analysis: Amplification of reference gene primers was used by the study to estimate nucleated cell counts. This table comes from immunoSEQ multiplex PCR, and its TCRdb copy is limited to in-frame clones, with some not included. V and J calls and clone size are given by that table; D and trimming were obtained from the DNA. Here the sample spans some 19,000 clones, approximately 80% being singletons. Per the germline V gene, CDR1 is LGHDT and CDR2 is YNNKEL (reference sequence). CDR3 size: 14 residues. V lost 1 base, J lost 7 bases, and 14 bases lay in between. By share of the sample, this clone is medium-sized (0.01 to 0.1%).

This receptor was identified in a human donor in a cohort sampled during active COVID-19. The sample consisted of peripheral blood. The gene calls are TRBV3-1 (or the pseudogene TRBV3-2) and TRBJ2-7; D perhaps matches TRBD2 (7 bases). CDR3 region: CASSQVTRGGEQYF. The CDR3 DNA is TGTGCCAGCAGCCAAGTCACCAGGGGAGGGGAGCAGTACTTC.